This TCR beta chain is from a study of blood T cell repertoires in COVID-19. Across the study: COVID-19 samples collected from the United States, Italy and Spain covered acute and convalescent phases. The cDNA or gDNA used as material had been derived from T cells, B-cell-depleted T cells, or PBMCs.

Authors' processing steps: Amplifying reference gene primers gave estimates of nucleated cell counts. Repertoires were generated with immunoSEQ multiplex PCR, while TCRdb's copy carries only in-frame clones and drops some. That table gives V, J and clone size, and the DNA gave D and trimming. In the table there are fewer than 75,000 clones, 70% to 90% of which are singletons. Germline CDR1 SGHVS, CDR2 FQNEAQ. V lost 7 bases, J lost 2 bases, and 5 bases stayed unmatched. This CDR3 spans 13 amino acids. The sequence came from a man aged 45 to 65 with active COVID-19. The chain employs TRBV7-8 and TRBJ2-7, with 7 bases aligning to TRBD1. Sequenced sample: peripheral blood. CDR3 amino acids: CASTQTGTYEQYF. CDR3 sequence (DNA): TGTGCCAGCACCCAGACAGGGACCTACGAGCAGTACTTC. The entire variable domain, with the rest obtained from reference TRBV7-8 and TRBJ2-7, is as follows: GAGVSQSPRYKVAKRGQDVALRCDPISGHVSLFWYQQALGQGPEFLTYFQNEAQLDKSGLPSDRFFAERPEGSVSTLKIQRTQQEDSAVYLCASTQTGTYEQYFGPGTRLTVT.